The rows below give T cell receptor beta chains drawn from one sample of a study of blood T cell repertoires in COVID-19. Only in-frame clones appear in the TCRdb table, and some are missing; sequencing was by immunoSEQ multiplex PCR. The sample comprises some 160,000 clones, 75% to 85% of which are singletons, and less than 4.5% rests with the top ten. Sequenced input: peripheral blood. The receptors were sampled from a man in his sixties with acute or convalescent COVID-19. The conserved cysteine and the conserved F or W are not part of the CDR3 here. Rows may omit the clone size; those that give it use once, few, many or a size class.

clone_size j_call v_call cdr3_length cdr3_aa
- TRBJ1-5 TRBV6-6 13 ASSSGTGGFQPQH
- TRBJ2-1 TRBV5-4 11 ASSSTLMNEQF
once TRBJ1-1 TRBV7-9 11 ASSIQGGTEAF
- TRBJ2-5 TRBV30 12 AWSKGRGQETQY
- TRBJ1-1 TRBV27 12 ASSPQGWRVGAF
- TRBJ1-6 TRBV30 10 AWGTGNSPLH
- TRBJ2-1 TRBV4-2 14 ASSQMEAGGYNEQF
- TRBJ1-1 TRBV28 15 ASSTDRSLNLYTEAF
- TRBJ2-6 TRBV18 14 ASSFPGETGANVLT
many TRBJ1-5 TRBV19 10 ASTVGSQPQH
- TRBJ2-1 TRBV7-9 14 ASSLAPGQGGNEQF
- TRBJ2-3 TRBV2 13 ASSDGAGGPDTQY
- TRBJ1-2 TRBV10-3 9 AISATGGYT
few TRBJ1-2 TRBV7-6 16 ASSSSNRVDSGRYGYT
- TRBJ2-3 TRBV5-4 9 ASTRGDTQY
- TRBJ1-6 TRBV28 13 ASSLPDRVNSPLH
- TRBJ2-1 TRBV27 15 ASSGLAGGLNTHEQF
few TRBJ2-7 TRBV13 16 ASSLLTSGSIGSYEQY
once TRBJ2-3 TRBV1 14 TSSQESRGFTDTQY
- TRBJ2-5 TRBV5-1 15 ASSPPGLAFKGETQY